These 25 T cell receptor beta chains were all obtained from the same sample, sequenced in a study of blood T cell dynamics during melanoma immunotherapy. The sample's time point: week 3, after first cycle of checkpoint inhibitor. Clones were sequenced by immunoSEQ multiplex PCR, and TCRdb holds only the in-frame ones, with some missing. The table lists about 5,600 clones, over 65% of them singletons. Sample: blood, taken from a patient treated with checkpoint blockade. These TCRs come from a human donor with melanoma. Some clones in this sample may be carry-over from other donors' samples.

The chain employs TRBV2 and TRBJ1-2; weak D call: TRBD1 (5 bases). Between the trimmed V and J ends, which lost 1 base and 6 bases, there was a span of 12 bases. Per germline, CDR1 SNHLY and CDR2 FYNNEI. The CDR3 spans 14 residues. The CDR3, as DNA: TGTGCCAGCAGTGAAGAGGGGAGGATCGATGGCTACACCTTC. Translation gives CASSEEGRIDGYTF. The variable domain in full, with the rest retrieved from reference TRBV2 and TRBJ1-2, is EPEVTQTPSHQVTQMGQEVILRCVPISNHLYFYWYRQILGQKVEFLVSFYNNEISEKSEIFDDQFSVERPDGSNFTLKIRSTKLEDSAMYFCASSEEGRIDGYTFGSGTRLTVV.

This clone was seen once. The chain joins TRBV2 to TRBJ1-1; a possible D gene is TRBD1 (6 bases). Trimming cost V 6 bases and J 1 base, with 12 bases left between them. The germline gives CDR1 SNHLY, CDR2 FYNNEI. The CDR3 runs 14 residues. Here the CDR3 reads CASRVIGGNTEAFF. The CDR3 DNA sequence: TGTGCCAGCAGAGTAATAGGGGGGAACACTGAAGCTTTCTTT.

The gene calls are TRBV6-5 and TRBJ2-1; D may be TRBD1 or TRBD2 (6 bases each). CDR1 and CDR2 (germline): MNHEY, SVGAGI. V was cut by 6 bases and J by 8 bases, with 17 bases left in between. CDR3 size: 14 residues. In DNA form, the CDR3 reads TGTGCCAGCAGACCCCCGGGGGCTCGTGATGAGCAGTTCTTC. Amino acids: CASRPPGARDEQFF.

The chain links TRBV5-1 to TRBJ2-2, with D perhaps TRBD1 or TRBD2 (6 bases each). Between the trimmed V and J ends, which lost 5 bases and 4 bases, there was a span of 18 bases. The V gene's germline CDR1 is SGHRS and CDR2 YFSETQ. This CDR3 has 16 amino acids. The CDR3 nucleotides are TGCGCCAGCAGATCGGAGGGGGGCGCGGGCACCGGGGAGCTGTTTTTT. Its protein product is CASRSEGGAGTGELFF.

The chain uses TRBV19 and TRBJ2-7; 8 bases map to TRBD1. After removal of 4 bases from V and 1 base from J, the junction contained 6 bases not matched to a gene. The CDR3 runs to 15 residues. Germline assignment: CDR1 LNHDA and CDR2 SQIVND (reference sequence). CDR3: CASSNEQGGSYEQYF. The CDR3 bases are TGTGCCAGTAGTAATGAACAGGGGGGATCCTACGAGCAGTACTTC.

V gene TRBV6-8 combines with J gene TRBJ1-2, with D possibly matching TRBD1 (6 bases). V dropped 6 bases and J dropped 1 base, with 15 bases sitting between them. The germline gives CDR1 MNHGY, CDR2 SAAAGT. The CDR3 totals 15 residues. The CDR3 is CASSPKDSSNYGYTF. The CDR3 region has the DNA TGTGCCAGCAGCCCGAAGGACAGCAGTAACTATGGCTACACCTTC.

The J gene is TRBJ2-5, the V gene TRBV6-9, with 7 nucleotides matching TRBD2. The J segment lost 1 base and the V segment lost 3 bases, leaving 8 bases of the junction unmatched. CDR1 and CDR2 from the germline V gene are MNHGY and SVAAGI. The CDR3 is 16 amino acids. The CDR3 DNA reads TGTGCCAGCAGTTACCCCGTTGGGGAGGGCCAAGAGACCCAGTACTTC. This codes for CASSYPVGEGQETQYF.

Only a few counts were recorded for this clone. J is TRBJ1-5 and V is TRBV10-3; unclear D gene. Trimming removed 3 bases at V and 7 bases at J, with 13 bases between. The CDR3 runs 14 residues. The germline gives CDR1 ENHRY, CDR2 SYGVKD. CDR3 sequence reads: CAISEQEAGQPQHF. The CDR3 region has the DNA TGTGCCATCAGTGAACAAGAGGCCGGACAGCCCCAGCATTTT.

The V gene is TRBV21-1, the J gene TRBJ2-5; whether TRBD1, the table's D call, matches the DNA was not checked. TRBV21-1 is labeled a pseudogene. The CDR3 is 23 residues long. The CDR3 region has the DNA TGTGCCAGCAGCAAAAACGTCCGTGTGGGCAGACCTAACCGACGACGGTTGGAAGAGACCCAGTACTTC. Translation: CASSKNVRVGRPNRRRLEETQYF.

This clone occurred once. V usage is TRBV25-1 and J usage is TRBJ2-1, with D unclear. Germline V gives CDR1 MGHDK, CDR2 SYGVNS. CDR3 length: 14 residues. Between the trimmed V and J ends, which lost 7 bases and 5 bases, there was a span of 15 bases. This CDR3 reads CASTRLGTNNEQFF. In nucleotides, the CDR3 is TGTGCCAGCACCCGGCTCGGCACAAACAATGAGCAGTTCTTC. Drawing the rest from reference TRBV25-1 and TRBJ2-1, the complete variable domain is EADIYQTPRYLVIGTGKKITLECSQTMGHDKMYWYQQDPGMELHLIHYSYGVNSTEKGDLSSESTVSRIRTEHFPLTLESARPSHTSQYLCASTRLGTNNEQFFGPGTRLTVL.

This clone appeared a few times. The chain employs TRBV10-3 and TRBJ1-2; D ambiguous. This CDR3 spans 12 amino acids. Per the germline V gene, CDR1 is ENHRY and CDR2 is SYGVKD. Trimming took 3 bases from V and 4 from J, leaving 6 bases between them. CDR3 sequence reads: CAISELTYGYTF. For the CDR3, the DNA is TGTGCCATCAGTGAACTTACCTATGGCTACACCTTC.

The chain is built from TRBV5-4 and TRBJ2-1, with D possibly TRBD1 on 5 matching bases. The germline V gene has CDR1 SGHNT and CDR2 YYREEE (reference sequence). The CDR3 runs to 13 residues. V shed 5 bases and J shed 2 bases, with 8 bases lying between them. This CDR3 is CASSRQTYNEQFF. Written as DNA, the CDR3 is TGTGCCAGCAGTAGACAGACCTACAATGAGCAGTTCTTC.

The chain uses TRBV14 and TRBJ2-5; 9 bases line up with TRBD1. CDR1 SGHDN and CDR2 FVKESK come from the germline V gene. Unmatched junction bases numbered 8, after V lost 1 base and J lost 2 bases. The CDR3 totals 17 residues. The CDR3 coding sequence is TGTGCCAGCAGCCAAGTCTCGACAGGGGGAGGGCAAGAGACCCAGTACTTC. This codes for CASSQVSTGGGQETQYF.

The genes are TRBV7-2 and TRBJ1-1, with D possibly being TRBD1 (6 bases). There are 14 residues in the CDR3. CDR1 is SGHTA, CDR2 FQGNSA, per germline. V was clipped by 2 bases and J by 1 base, with 8 bases between them. The CDR3 is CASSLRGRNTEAFF. CDR3 coding DNA: TGTGCCAGCAGCTTAAGGGGGAGGAACACTGAAGCTTTCTTT.

The genes are TRBV29-1 and TRBJ2-1; the D gene is possibly TRBD1 (6 bases). Germline V gene data show CDR1 as SQVTM and CDR2 as ANQGSEA. This CDR3 region has 13 residues. The ends were cut back, 3 bases at V and 8 bases at J, with 14 bases in the middle. In DNA, the CDR3 is TGCAGCGTTGATCGCCAGGGGCTCGATGAGCAGTTCTTC. Residues: CSVDRQGLDEQFF.

This rearrangement joins TRBV27 to TRBJ1-2, with D unclear. Germline V gene sequence: CDR1 MNHEY, CDR2 SMNVEV (reference sequence). Trimming removed 6 bases from V and 3 bases from J, with 14 bases in between. This CDR3 has 14 amino acids. Here the CDR3 DNA reads TGTGCCAGCAGCTGGGCGAATGGGGACTATGGCTACACCTTC. Translating gives CASSWANGDYGYTF.

The J gene is TRBJ2-2, the V gene TRBV7-8, with no clear D. CDR1 and CDR2 from the germline V gene are SGHVS and FQNEAQ. The CDR3 consists of 15 residues. The ends were cut back, 1 base at V and 1 base at J, with 7 bases in the middle. CDR3 sequence: CASSLGQVNTGELFF. The CDR3 DNA reads as TGTGCCAGCAGCTTAGGACAAGTGAACACCGGGGAGCTGTTTTTT.

The chain recombines TRBV11-2 with TRBJ1-6, with 9 bases lining up with TRBD1. The CDR3 length is 15 residues. J gave up 7 bases and V 4 bases, and 5 bases lay outside the gene matches. Germline CDR1 and CDR2: SGHAT and FQNNGV. CDR3 in DNA: TGTGCCAGCAGCTGGGACAGGGCTTTGAATTCACCCCTCCACTTT. Its protein is CASSWDRALNSPLHF. The full variable domain, completed using reference TRBV11-2 and TRBJ1-6, is EAGVAQSPRYKIIEKRQSVAFWCNPISGHATLYWYQQILGQGPKLLIQFQNNGVVDDSQLPKDRFSAERLKGVDSTLKIQPAKLEDSAVYLCASSWDRALNSPLHFGNGTRLTVT.

The chain uses TRBV7-3 and TRBJ1-2, with 8 bases fitting TRBD1. The CDR3 runs to 13 residues. Germline V lookup: CDR1 SGHTA, CDR2 FQGTGA. V shed 5 bases and J 4 bases; nucleotides not matched to a gene: 3. This CDR3 reads CASSTGQGYGYTF. The CDR3 coding sequence is TGTGCCAGCAGCACTGGACAGGGCTATGGCTACACCTTC.

This clone was seen just once. The gene calls are TRBV12-5 and TRBJ2-1; no clear D. The V end was cut by 4 bases, the J end by 7 bases, with 14 bases between. CDR1 LGHNT and CDR2 FRNRAP come from the germline V gene. The length of the CDR3 is 14 residues. The DNA of the CDR3 is TGTGCTAGTGGTTCCTCCCCCAAATGGAATGAGCAGTTCTTC. It codes for CASGSSPKWNEQFF.

The chain joins TRBV7-9 to TRBJ2-1; TRBD1 matches at 9 bases. This CDR3 has 13 residues. The germline V gene encodes CDR1 SEHNR and CDR2 FQNEAQ (reference sequence). V shed 11 bases and J 1 base; nucleotides not matched to a gene: 3. The CDR3 sequence is CAAGTGSYNEQFF. The CDR3 nucleotides are TGTGCCGCGGGGACAGGGTCCTACAATGAGCAGTTCTTC.

In this sample, this clone is large. The chain is built from TRBV5-6 and TRBJ1-6, with 9 bases aligning to TRBD1. The germline gives CDR1 SGHDT, CDR2 YYEEEE. This CDR3 is 16 amino acids long. Trimming took 3 bases from V and 3 from J; bases not matched to a gene: 4. DNA for the CDR3: TGTGCCAGCAGCTGGGACAGGGAGCTCTATAATTCACCCCTCCACTTT. This codes for CASSWDRELYNSPLHF. The whole variable domain, remainder taken from reference TRBV5-6 and TRBJ1-6, is DAGVTQSPTHLIKTRGQQVTLRCSPKSGHDTVSWYQQALGQGPQFIFQYYEEEERQRGNFPDRFSGHQFPNYSSELNVNALLLGDSALYLCASSWDRELYNSPLHFGNGTRLTVT.

The rearrangement uses TRBV9 and TRBJ2-1, with 12 bases that match TRBD2. The V gene's germline CDR1 is SGDLS and CDR2 YYNGEE. The CDR3 runs to 16 residues. V was pared by 3 bases and J by 8 bases, with 9 bases of the junction left unmatched. This chain's CDR3 is CASSALGLAGSDEQFF. CDR3 DNA: TGTGCCAGCAGCGCCTTAGGACTAGCGGGATCAGATGAGCAGTTCTTC.

This chain connects TRBV19 to TRBJ1-3; perhaps TRBD1 as D (5 bases). Germline values: CDR1 LNHDA, CDR2 SQIVND (reference sequence). V dropped 3 bases and J dropped 8 bases, with 11 bases sitting between them. CDR3 length equals 13 residues. CDR3 in amino acids: CASSMNGADTIYF. CDR3 DNA: TGTGCCAGTAGTATGAATGGGGCTGACACCATATATTTT.

V and J are TRBV6-5 and TRBJ2-5; 9 nucleotides match TRBD1. CDR1 is MNHEY, CDR2 SVGAGI, per germline. The CDR3 is 14 residues long. Germline trimming cut 6 bases from V and 5 bases from J; bases unmatched to any gene: 7. The chain's CDR3 is CASRTGTGSETQYF. The CDR3 region has the DNA TGTGCCAGCAGGACGGGGACAGGGTCGGAGACCCAGTACTTC.